Sequencing of this T cell receptor beta chain was carried out in a study of blood T cell repertoires in COVID-19. Overall study context: There were acute and convalescent COVID-19 samples, and they came from the United States, Italy and Spain. Sources were T cells, B-cell-depleted T cells, or PBMCs; the material itself was cDNA or gDNA.

The germline V gene encodes CDR1 SNHLY and CDR2 FYNNEI. V lost 6 bases to trimming and J lost 1 base, with 7 bases between them. The CDR3 is 12 amino acids. Assay: immunoSEQ multiplex PCR; the TCRdb copy retains only in-frame clones and omits some. The sample carries around 100,000 clones, 80% to 90% recorded once. The sample comprised peripheral blood. The sequence derives from a woman aged 55-70 years with acute or convalescent COVID-19. This sequence joins TRBV2 and TRBJ2-7; D is uncertain. This CDR3 is CASSRYSYEQYV. CDR3 bases: TGTGCCAGCAGCAGGTATTCCTACGAGCAGTACGTC.